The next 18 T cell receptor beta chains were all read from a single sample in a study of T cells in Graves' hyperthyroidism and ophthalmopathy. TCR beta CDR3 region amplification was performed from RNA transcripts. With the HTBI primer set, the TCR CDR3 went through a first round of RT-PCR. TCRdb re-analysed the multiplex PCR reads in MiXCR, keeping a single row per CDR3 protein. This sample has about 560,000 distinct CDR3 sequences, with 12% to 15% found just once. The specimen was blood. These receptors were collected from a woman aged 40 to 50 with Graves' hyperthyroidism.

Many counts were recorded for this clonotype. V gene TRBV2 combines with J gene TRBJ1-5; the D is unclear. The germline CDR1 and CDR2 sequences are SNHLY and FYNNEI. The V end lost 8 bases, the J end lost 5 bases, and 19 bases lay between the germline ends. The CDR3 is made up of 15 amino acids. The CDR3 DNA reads TGTGCCAGCCAGACAAGGCCCAACTTACATCAGCCCCAGCATTTT. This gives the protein CASQTRPNLHQPQHF. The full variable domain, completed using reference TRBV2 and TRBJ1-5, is EPEVTQTPSHQVTQMGQEVILRCVPISNHLYFYWYRQILGQKVEFLVSFYNNEISEKSEIFDDQFSVERPDGSNFTLKIRSTKLEDSAMYFCASQTRPNLHQPQHFGDGTRLSIL.

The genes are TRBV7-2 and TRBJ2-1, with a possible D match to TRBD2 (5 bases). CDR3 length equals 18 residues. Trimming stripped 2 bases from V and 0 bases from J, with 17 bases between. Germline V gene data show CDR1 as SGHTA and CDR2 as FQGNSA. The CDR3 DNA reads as TGTGCCAGCAGCTTACCCGCGGGCGAGACCCACTCCTACAATGAGCAGTTCTTC. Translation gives CASSLPAGETHSYNEQFF.

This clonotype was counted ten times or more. DNA for the CDR3: TGTGCCAGCAGCCTGGGTTTTAGCGTGGGGGAGCAGTACTTC. Its protein product is CASSLGFSVGEQYF. The J gene is TRBJ2-7, the V gene TRBV7-2; TRBD2 is a possible D gene (5 bases). The CDR3 runs 14 residues. The V gene lost 5 bases and the J gene lost 7 bases, with 18 bases spanning the gap. CDR1 SGHTA and CDR2 FQGNSA come from the germline V gene.

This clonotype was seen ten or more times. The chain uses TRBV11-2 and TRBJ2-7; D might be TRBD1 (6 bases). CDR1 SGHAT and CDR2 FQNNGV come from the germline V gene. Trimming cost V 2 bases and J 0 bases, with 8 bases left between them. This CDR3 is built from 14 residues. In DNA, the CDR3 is TGTGCCAGCAGCTTAAGGACAGCCTCCTACGAGCAGTACTTC. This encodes CASSLRTASYEQYF.

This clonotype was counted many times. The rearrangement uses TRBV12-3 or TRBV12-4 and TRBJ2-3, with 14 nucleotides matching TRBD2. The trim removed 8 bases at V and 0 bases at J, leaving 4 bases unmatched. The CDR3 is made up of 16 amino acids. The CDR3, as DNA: TGTGCCAGCGGGACTAGCGGGAGCCTAAGCACAGATACGCAGTATTTT. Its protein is CASGTSGSLSTDTQYF.

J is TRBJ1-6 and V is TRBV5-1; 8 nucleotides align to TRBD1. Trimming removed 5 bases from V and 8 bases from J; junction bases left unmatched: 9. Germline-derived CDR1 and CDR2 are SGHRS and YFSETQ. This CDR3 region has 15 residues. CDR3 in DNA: TGCGCCAGCAGTCGGGACAGGCTGCTTGATTCACCCCTCCACTTT. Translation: CASSRDRLLDSPLHF.

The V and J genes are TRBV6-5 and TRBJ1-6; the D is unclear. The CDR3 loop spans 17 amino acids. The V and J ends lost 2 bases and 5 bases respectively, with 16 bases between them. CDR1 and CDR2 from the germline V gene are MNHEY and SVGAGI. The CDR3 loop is CASSYLPPGPDNSPLHF. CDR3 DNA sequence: TGTGCCAGCAGTTACCTCCCTCCGGGCCCTGATAATTCACCCCTCCACTTT.

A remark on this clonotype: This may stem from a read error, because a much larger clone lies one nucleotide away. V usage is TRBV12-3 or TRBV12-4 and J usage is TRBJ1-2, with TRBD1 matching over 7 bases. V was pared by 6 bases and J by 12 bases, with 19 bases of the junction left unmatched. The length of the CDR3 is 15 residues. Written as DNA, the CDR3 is TGTGCCAGCAGAACTCAGACAGGATCAGGAGGGGGCCACACCTTC. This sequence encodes CASRTQTGSGGGHTF.

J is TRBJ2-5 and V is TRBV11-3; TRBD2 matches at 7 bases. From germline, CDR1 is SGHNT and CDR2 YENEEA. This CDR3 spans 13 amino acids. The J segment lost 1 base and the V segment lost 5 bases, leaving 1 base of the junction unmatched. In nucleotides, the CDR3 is TGTGCCAGCAGCGCGGGAGTCCAAGAGACCCAGTACTTC. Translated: CASSAGVQETQYF.

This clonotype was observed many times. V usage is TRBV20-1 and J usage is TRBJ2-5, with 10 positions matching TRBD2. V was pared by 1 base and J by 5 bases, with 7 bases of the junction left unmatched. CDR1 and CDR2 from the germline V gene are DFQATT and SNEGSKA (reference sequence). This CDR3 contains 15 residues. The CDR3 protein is CSARGASGRSETQYF. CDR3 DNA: TGCAGTGCTAGAGGGGCTAGCGGGAGATCGGAGACCCAGTACTTC.

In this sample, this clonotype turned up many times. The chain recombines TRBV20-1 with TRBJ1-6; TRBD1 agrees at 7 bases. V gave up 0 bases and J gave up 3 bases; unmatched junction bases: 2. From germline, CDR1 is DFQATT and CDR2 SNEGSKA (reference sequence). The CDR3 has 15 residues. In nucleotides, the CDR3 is TGCAGTGCTAGAGACCAGGGGGGCTATAATTCACCCCTCCACTTT. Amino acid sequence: CSARDQGGYNSPLHF.

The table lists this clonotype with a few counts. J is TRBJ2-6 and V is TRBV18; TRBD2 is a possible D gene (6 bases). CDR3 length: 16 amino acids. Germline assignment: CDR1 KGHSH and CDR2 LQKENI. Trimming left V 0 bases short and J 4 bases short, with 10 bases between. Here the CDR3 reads CASSPPGGTGANVLTF. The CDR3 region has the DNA TGTGCCAGCTCACCACCGGGGGGAACCGGGGCCAACGTCCTGACTTTC.

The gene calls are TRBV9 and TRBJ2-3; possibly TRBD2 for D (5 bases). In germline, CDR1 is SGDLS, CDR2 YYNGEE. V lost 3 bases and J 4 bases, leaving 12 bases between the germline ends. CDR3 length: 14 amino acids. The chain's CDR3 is CASSAQSDSDTQYF. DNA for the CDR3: TGTGCCAGCAGCGCTCAGTCGGACTCAGATACGCAGTATTTT.

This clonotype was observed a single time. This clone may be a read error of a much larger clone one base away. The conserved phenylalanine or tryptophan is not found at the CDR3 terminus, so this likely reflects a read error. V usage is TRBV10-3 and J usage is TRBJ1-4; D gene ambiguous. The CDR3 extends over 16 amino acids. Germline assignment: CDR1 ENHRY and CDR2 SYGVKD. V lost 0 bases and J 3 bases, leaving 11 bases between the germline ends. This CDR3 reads CAISESVRTSNEKLFL. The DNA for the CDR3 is TGTGCCATCAGTGAGTCGGTCAGGACCTCTAATGAAAAACTGTTTCTT.

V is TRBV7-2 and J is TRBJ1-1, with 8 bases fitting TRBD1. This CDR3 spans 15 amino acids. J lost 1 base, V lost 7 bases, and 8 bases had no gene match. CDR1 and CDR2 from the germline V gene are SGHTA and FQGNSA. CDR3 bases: TGTGCCAGCAACAGGGGGGGCCTGGAGAACACTGAAGCTTTCTTT. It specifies CASNRGGLENTEAFF.

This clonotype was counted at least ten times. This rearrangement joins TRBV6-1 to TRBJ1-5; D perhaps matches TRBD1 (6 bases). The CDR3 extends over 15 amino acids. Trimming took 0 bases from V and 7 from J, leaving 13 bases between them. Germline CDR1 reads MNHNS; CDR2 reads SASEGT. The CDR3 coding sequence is TGTGCCAGCAGTGAAGCGGCAGGGGCAAAACAGCCCCAGCATTTT. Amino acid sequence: CASSEAAGAKQPQHF.

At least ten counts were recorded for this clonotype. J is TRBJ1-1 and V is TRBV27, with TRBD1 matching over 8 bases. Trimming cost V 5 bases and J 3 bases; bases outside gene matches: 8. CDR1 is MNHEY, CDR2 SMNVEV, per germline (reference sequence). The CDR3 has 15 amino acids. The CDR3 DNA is TGTGCCAGCAGTGACCTGACAGGGGCGCACACTGAAGCTTTCTTT. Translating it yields CASSDLTGAHTEAFF.

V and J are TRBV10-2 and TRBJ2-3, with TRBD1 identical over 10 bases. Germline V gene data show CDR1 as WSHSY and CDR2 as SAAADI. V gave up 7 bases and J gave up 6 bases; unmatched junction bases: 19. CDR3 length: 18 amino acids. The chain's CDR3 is CASTPGQGKTRVPDTQYF. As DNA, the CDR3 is TGCGCCAGCACCCCGGGACAGGGGAAGACTAGGGTCCCGGATACGCAGTATTTT.